Following are 8 T cell receptor beta chains from one sample sequenced in a study of cytomegalovirus exposure and HLA in healthy donors. With 60 Vbeta and 13 Jbeta primers, the PCR was carried out. TCRdb keeps only in-frame clones here, not all; method: immunoSEQ multiplex PCR. There are around 100,000 clones in the sample; around 80% occur only once, and approximately 1.7% lies in the top ten. Sequenced input: PBMCs. Source of these receptors: a woman aged 40 to 50 in good health and CMV-seronegative.

The chain is built from TRBV28 and TRBJ1-4; 7 bases are shared with TRBD1. CDR3 size: 14 residues. Germline CDR1 MDHEN, CDR2 SYDVKM. With V trimmed by 6 bases and J by 8 bases, 9 bases remained unmatched. The CDR3 here is CASSKTGQTEKLFF. The CDR3 DNA follows: TGTGCCAGCAGCAAAACGGGACAGACAGAAAAACTGTTTTTT. The variable domain in full, with the rest retrieved from reference TRBV28 and TRBJ1-4, is DVKVTQSSRYLVKRTGEKVFLECVQDMDHENMFWYRQDPGLGLRLIYFSYDVKMKEKGDIPEGYSVSREKKERFSLILESASTNQTSMYLCASSKTGQTEKLFFGSGTQLSVL.

J is TRBJ1-4 and V is TRBV5-1, with D uncertain. V gave up 4 bases and J gave up 2 bases, with 9 bases separating them. The CDR3 is made up of 14 amino acids. Germline-derived CDR1 and CDR2 are SGHRS and YFSETQ. CDR3 protein: CASSLGRTNEKLFF. CDR3 sequence (DNA): TGCGCCAGCAGCCTAGGCCGCACTAATGAAAAACTGTTTTTT.

This chain connects TRBV28 to TRBJ1-1; tentatively, D is TRBD1 (6 bases). V was cut by 4 bases and J by 4 bases, with 13 bases left in between. The CDR3 spans 14 residues. Germline CDR1 MDHEN, CDR2 SYDVKM. CDR3 protein: CASSSTGTSTEAFF. As DNA, the CDR3 is TGTGCCAGCAGTTCGACCGGGACAAGCACTGAAGCTTTCTTT.

The chain has TRBV11-2 and TRBJ2-1; D perhaps matches TRBD1 (5 bases). V was trimmed by 1 base and J by 8 bases, leaving 12 bases between them. CDR1 is SGHAT, CDR2 FQNNGV, per germline. The CDR3 spans 14 residues. In DNA, the CDR3 is TGTGCCAGCAGCTTAGGGCAGGGCTGGGATGAGCAGTTCTTC. Residues: CASSLGQGWDEQFF.

The V and J genes are TRBV14 and TRBJ2-4, with 7 positions matching TRBD1. Trimming removed 3 bases from V and 4 bases from J; junction bases left unmatched: 6. This CDR3 spans 15 amino acids. Germline CDR1 and CDR2: SGHDN and FVKESK. Here the CDR3 DNA reads TGTGCCAGCAGCCATGCCGGGACAGAGAAAAACATTCAGTACTTC. Translation gives CASSHAGTEKNIQYF.

The V gene is TRBV27, the J gene TRBJ2-2, with TRBD2 matching 10 bases. This CDR3 is 14 amino acids long. Germline-derived CDR1 and CDR2 are MNHEY and SMNVEV (reference sequence). The V gene end was trimmed by 8 bases and the J gene end by 6 bases; junction bases not matched to a gene: 6. CDR3 bases: TGTGCCAGCTCTAATGGACTAGCGGCCGGGGAGCTGTTTTTT. Translation gives CASSNGLAAGELFF.

J is TRBJ2-1 and V is TRBV7-2; the match to TRBD2 covers 11 bases. CDR1 and CDR2 from the germline V gene are SGHTA and FQGNSA. This CDR3 is built from 16 residues. The trim removed 5 bases at V and 1 base at J, leaving 4 bases unmatched. CDR3 sequence (DNA): TGTGCCAGCAGCCTCCGACTAGCGGGGTCCTACAATGAGCAGTTCTTC. Protein: CASSLRLAGSYNEQFF. Variable domain in full (rest from reference TRBV7-2 and TRBJ2-1): GAGVSQSPSNKVTEKGKDVELRCDPISGHTALYWYRQSLGQGLEFLIYFQGNSAPDKSGLPSDRFSAERTGGSVSTLTIQRTQQEDSAVYLCASSLRLAGSYNEQFFGPGTRLTVL.

The chain recombines TRBV7-6 with TRBJ2-1, with a tentative D call TRBD1 (6 bases). The CDR3 length is 15 residues. The V and J ends lost 5 bases and 0 bases respectively, with 11 bases between them. Germline V gene lookup returns CDR1 SGHVS and CDR2 FNYEAQ. CDR3: CASSLTGSSYNEQFF. The CDR3 nucleotides are TGTGCCAGCAGCCTTACAGGGAGCTCCTACAATGAGCAGTTCTTC.